Detailed here is one T cell receptor beta chain. Time point defined: sample taken at primary tumor resection. Unsorted whole RNA samples from tumor, nontumor lung or frozen PBMC were sequenced. This sample is drawn from a study of spatial heterogeneity in lung cancer. Trimming removed 0 bases from V and 3 bases from J; junction bases left unmatched: 2. CDR1 SGHNT and CDR2 YYREEE come from the germline V gene (reference sequence). The CDR3 runs to 15 residues. A single record per CDR3 protein comes from TCRdb applying MiXCR to the 5' RACE reads. The sample includes about 44,000 distinct CDR3 sequences, roughly 15% of them seen just once.

This clonotype was sampled from a male donor with early-stage non-small cell lung cancer. This specimen consisted of PBMCs, obtained at surgery. The chain is built from TRBV5-4 and TRBJ2-5; 10 bases align to TRBD2. This CDR3 reads CASSLGLAGEETQYF. The CDR3 DNA follows: TGTGCCAGCAGCTTGGGCCTAGCGGGGGAAGAGACCCAGTACTTC.